A selection of T cell receptor beta chains follows, all from one sample in a study of cytomegalovirus exposure and HLA in healthy donors. This table comes from immunoSEQ multiplex PCR, and its TCRdb copy is limited to in-frame clones, with some not included. Here the sample spans about 150,000 clones, 65% to 80% being singletons. The material sequenced was PBMCs. The receptors were sampled from a woman in her forties in good health and CMV-seronegative. Each CDR3 is given without its conserved first and last residue.

>TRBJ2-5|TRBV11-3
ASSFQTAGETQY
>TRBJ1-2|TRBV4-2
ASSQDRSGQYGYT
>TRBJ2-7|TRBV5-5
ASSGVWGLPGEQY
>TRBJ2-7|TRBV2
ASRSDRGRGEQY
>TRBJ2-5|TRBV5-1
ASSLNFGDVETQY
>TRBJ2-7|TRBV29-1
SVDGTGYEQY
>TRBJ1-2|TRBV6-6
ASSFRQGAEASGYT
>TRBJ2-1|TRBV29-1
SVGTSGYNEQF
>TRBJ1-1|TRBV5-8
ASSLGQDLNTEAF
>TRBJ2-1|TRBV7-7
ASSPGTSGGANEQF
>TRBJ1-2|TRBV6-5
ASSYGQGPLGYT
>TRBJ2-5|TRBV28
ASSLWTGIHSQETQY
>TRBJ2-5|TRBV6-1
ASSGLAGGGETQY
>TRBJ2-1|TRBV19
ASKEDGGSYNEQF
>TRBJ1-2|TRBV2
ASSDRGGNYGYT
>TRBJ2-1|TRBV29-1
SVEFSTNEQF
>TRBJ2-1|TRBV4-1
ASSQEKRGGHNEQF
>TRBJ2-2|TRBV4-1
ASSQERAAGVTGELF
>TRBJ1-4|TRBV18
ASSPKGGTNEKLF
>TRBJ1-6|TRBV2
ASSRWAGGSSYNSPLH
>TRBJ1-2|TRBV6-5
ASSSGQGDGYT
>TRBJ2-7|TRBV11-3
ASSSELPSGNTYEQY
>TRBJ2-1|TRBV6-6
ASAIGNEQF
>TRBJ2-1|TRBV5-4
ASSLRAGGDYNEQF
>TRBJ2-7|TRBV5-5
ASSRGTGDYEQY
>TRBJ2-7|TRBV28
ASSYPPGYEQY
>TRBJ1-2|TRBV19
ASSIRTARDGYT
>TRBJ2-2|TRBV7-8
ASSPQGSGNTGELF
>TRBJ1-6|TRBV19
ASSIGSRDSRGVHSPLH
>TRBJ1-2|TRBV30
AWRQGDGYT
>TRBJ2-7|TRBV19
ASSIWGDSYEQY
>TRBJ2-1|TRBV27
ASSEQGVKNNEQF
>TRBJ2-7|TRBV2
ASSERTGPYEQY
>TRBJ2-3|TRBV9
ASSVAPSVAGLDTQY
>TRBJ1-3|TRBV7-2
ASSSGTLSGNTIY
>TRBJ2-1|TRBV11-2
ASSTMDRSSYNEQF
>TRBJ2-5|TRBV7-9
ASSPNRGETQY
>TRBJ1-1|TRBV13
ASSLEGRVRTEAF
>TRBJ2-3|TRBV11-2
ASSFSAGGSDTQY
>TRBJ1-4|TRBV5-1
ASSRGQGFEKLF
>TRBJ1-2|TRBV4-1
ASSQDGNYGYT
>TRBJ1-1|TRBV5-1
ASSFDPGANTEAF
>TRBJ1-5|TRBV10-2
ASSESGVASQPQH
>TRBJ2-7|TRBV28
ASSLSPTARVISYEQY
>TRBJ2-7|TRBV11-3
ASSLVAGAGLF
>TRBJ1-4|TRBV5-1
ASSDPGQGYEKLF
>TRBJ2-2|TRBV10-3
AISEGRADTGELF
>TRBJ1-2|TRBV2
ASSEEQGNYGYT
>TRBJ1-1|TRBV5-1
ASSLGTRNTEAF
>TRBJ2-1|TRBV5-1
ASRDRGLYNEQF
>TRBJ2-1|TRBV6-1
ASRRLGADEQF
>TRBJ1-1|TRBV6-6
ASNRVGNTEAF
>TRBJ2-1|TRBV5-4
ASTFPLAGNNEQF
>TRBJ2-3|TRBV10-1
ASSESGRADTQY
>TRBJ2-5|TRBV7-7
ASSLALRRGQETQY
>TRBJ2-1|TRBV25-1
ASSEYEVGVSEQF
>TRBJ2-3|TRBV5-1
ASSPLASGGSTDTQY
>TRBJ1-5|TRBV5-1
ASSWTGGVTQPQH